This TCR beta chain was found in a study of shared clonotypes between healthy human individuals. The CDR3 is 13 amino acids. Germline V CDR1 and CDR2: MNHEY, SMNVEV (reference sequence). V shed 3 bases and J 12 bases; nucleotides not matched to a gene: 10. TCRdb keeps only in-frame clones here, not all; method: immunoSEQ multiplex PCR. The sample shows some 2.1 million clones, 90% to 95% of them seen only once. Naive CD8 cells comprised CD45RO-negative, CCR7-positively selected cells, excluding terminally differentiated effector memory CD45RA+ cells. The V gene is TRBV27, the J gene TRBJ1-1; TRBD1 matches 7 bases. This TCR was recovered from a man aged 18 to 29 in good health. Some clones in this sample may be carry-over from other donors' samples. Material: naive CD8+ T cells from PBMCs. The DNA of the CDR3 is TGTGCCAGCAGTTTTGGGACAGTTGGGGGAACTTTCTTT. Translation gives CASSFGTVGGTFF.